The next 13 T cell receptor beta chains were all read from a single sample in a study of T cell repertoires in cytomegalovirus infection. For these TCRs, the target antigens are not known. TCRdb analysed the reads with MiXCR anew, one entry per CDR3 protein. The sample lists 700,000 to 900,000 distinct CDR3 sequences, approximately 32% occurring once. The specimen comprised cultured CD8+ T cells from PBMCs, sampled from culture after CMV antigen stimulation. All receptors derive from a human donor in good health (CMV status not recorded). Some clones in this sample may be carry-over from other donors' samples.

The CDR3, as DNA: TGTGCCAGCAGCGTCAGGGGGCTAGATCAGCCCCAGCATTTT. Translated: CASSVRGLDQPQHF. This sequence joins TRBV9 and TRBJ1-5, with 8 bases lining up with TRBD1. V gave up 2 bases and J gave up 5 bases; unmatched junction bases: 3. The germline CDR1 and CDR2 sequences are SGDLS and YYNGEE. The CDR3 sequence is 14 residues long. The full variable domain, rest sourced from reference TRBV9 and TRBJ1-5, is DSGVTQTPKHLITATGQRVTLRCSPRSGDLSVYWYQQSLDQGLQFLIQYYNGEERAKGNILERFSAQQFPDLHSELNLSSLELGDSALYFCASSVRGLDQPQHFGDGTRLSIL.

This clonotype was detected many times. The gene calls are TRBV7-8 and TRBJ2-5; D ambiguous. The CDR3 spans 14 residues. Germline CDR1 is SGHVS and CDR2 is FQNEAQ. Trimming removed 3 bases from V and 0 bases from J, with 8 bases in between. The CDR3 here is CASSFLLNQETQYF. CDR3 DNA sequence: TGTGCCAGCAGCTTTTTACTGAACCAAGAGACCCAGTACTTC. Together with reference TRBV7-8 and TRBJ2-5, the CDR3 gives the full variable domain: GAGVSQSPRYKVAKRGQDVALRCDPISGHVSLFWYQQALGQGPEFLTYFQNEAQLDKSGLPSDRFFAERPEGSVSTLKIQRTQQEDSAVYLCASSFLLNQETQYFGPGTRLLVL.

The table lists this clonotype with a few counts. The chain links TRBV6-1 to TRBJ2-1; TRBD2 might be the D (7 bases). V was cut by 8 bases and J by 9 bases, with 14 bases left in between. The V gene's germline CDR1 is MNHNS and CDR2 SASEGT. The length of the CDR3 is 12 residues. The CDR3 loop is CASRLRGGEQFF. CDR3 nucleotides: TGTGCCAGCCGACTTAGGGGGGGTGAGCAGTTCTTC.

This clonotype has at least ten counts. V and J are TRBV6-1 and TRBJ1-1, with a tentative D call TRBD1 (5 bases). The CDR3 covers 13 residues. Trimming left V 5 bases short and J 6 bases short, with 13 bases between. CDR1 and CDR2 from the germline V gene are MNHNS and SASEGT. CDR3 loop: CASSSSGFAEAFF. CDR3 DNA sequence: TGTGCCAGCAGTTCGTCAGGGTTCGCTGAAGCTTTCTTT.

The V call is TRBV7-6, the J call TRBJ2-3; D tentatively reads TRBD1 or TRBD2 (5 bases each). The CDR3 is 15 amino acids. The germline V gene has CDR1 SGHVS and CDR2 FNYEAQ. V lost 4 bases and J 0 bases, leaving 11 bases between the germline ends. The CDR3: CASSSGRTSTDTQYF. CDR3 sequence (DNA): TGTGCCAGCAGCTCGGGACGGACTAGCACAGATACGCAGTATTTT.

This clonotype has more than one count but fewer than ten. The CDR3 DNA reads as TGTGCCACGGGGGCCGGCAATCAGCCCCAGCATTTT. It codes for CATGAGNQPQHF. The genes are TRBV7-9 and TRBJ1-5, with D perhaps TRBD1 (6 bases). The CDR3 extends over 12 amino acids. Germline V gene data show CDR1 as SEHNR and CDR2 as FQNEAQ (reference sequence). V shed 10 bases and J shed 2 bases, with 9 bases lying between them.

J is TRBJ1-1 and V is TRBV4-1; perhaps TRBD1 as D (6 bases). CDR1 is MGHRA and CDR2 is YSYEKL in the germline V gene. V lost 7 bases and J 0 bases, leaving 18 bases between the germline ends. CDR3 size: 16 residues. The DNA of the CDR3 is TGCGCCAGCAAGCCGGACAGAGGAGCGATGAACACTGAAGCTTTCTTT. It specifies CASKPDRGAMNTEAFF.

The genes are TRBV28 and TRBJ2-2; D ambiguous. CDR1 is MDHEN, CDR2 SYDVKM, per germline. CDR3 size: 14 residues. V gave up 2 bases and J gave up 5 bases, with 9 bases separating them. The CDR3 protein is CASSLARDTGELFF. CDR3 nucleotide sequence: TGTGCCAGCAGTTTAGCCAGAGATACCGGGGAGCTGTTTTTT.

CDR3: CASSLAGGPLYEQFF. The CDR3 coding sequence is TGTGCCAGCAGCCTAGCGGGGGGGCCTTTATATGAGCAGTTCTTC. The chain employs TRBV27 and TRBJ2-1; 12 bases agree with TRBD2. With V trimmed by 6 bases and J by 8 bases, 8 bases remained unmatched. This CDR3 has 15 residues. The germline V gene encodes CDR1 MNHEY and CDR2 SMNVEV (reference sequence).

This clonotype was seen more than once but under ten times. This CDR3 is CASNPAGTGNEAFF. The CDR3 DNA follows: TGTGCCAGCAACCCCGCCGGGACAGGGAATGAAGCTTTCTTT. This chain joins TRBV7-9 and TRBJ1-1; 9 bases align to TRBD1. The V segment lost 7 bases and the J segment 7 bases; nucleotides outside the gene matches: 10. Per the germline V gene, CDR1 is SEHNR and CDR2 is FQNEAQ (reference sequence). The CDR3 covers 14 residues.

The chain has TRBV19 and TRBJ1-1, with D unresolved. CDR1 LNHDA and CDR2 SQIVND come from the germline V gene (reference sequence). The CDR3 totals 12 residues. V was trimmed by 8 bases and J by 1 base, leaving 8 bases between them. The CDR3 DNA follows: TGTGCCAGTGGATCCTGGAACACTGAAGCTTTCTTT. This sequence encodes CASGSWNTEAFF.

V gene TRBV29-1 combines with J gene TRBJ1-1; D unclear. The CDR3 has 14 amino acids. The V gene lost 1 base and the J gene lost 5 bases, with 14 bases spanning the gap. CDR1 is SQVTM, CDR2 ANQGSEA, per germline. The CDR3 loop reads CSVEGTLVMTEAFF. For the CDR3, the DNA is TGCAGCGTTGAAGGGACTTTGGTTATGACTGAAGCTTTCTTT.

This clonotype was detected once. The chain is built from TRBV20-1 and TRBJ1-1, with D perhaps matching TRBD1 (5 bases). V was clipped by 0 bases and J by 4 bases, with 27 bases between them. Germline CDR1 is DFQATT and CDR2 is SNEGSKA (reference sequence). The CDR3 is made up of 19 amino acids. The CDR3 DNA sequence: TGCAGTGCTAGAGATGCCGCCTTCTGGGACTCCTTAGGGGTCACTGAAGCTTTCTTT. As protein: CSARDAAFWDSLGVTEAFF.